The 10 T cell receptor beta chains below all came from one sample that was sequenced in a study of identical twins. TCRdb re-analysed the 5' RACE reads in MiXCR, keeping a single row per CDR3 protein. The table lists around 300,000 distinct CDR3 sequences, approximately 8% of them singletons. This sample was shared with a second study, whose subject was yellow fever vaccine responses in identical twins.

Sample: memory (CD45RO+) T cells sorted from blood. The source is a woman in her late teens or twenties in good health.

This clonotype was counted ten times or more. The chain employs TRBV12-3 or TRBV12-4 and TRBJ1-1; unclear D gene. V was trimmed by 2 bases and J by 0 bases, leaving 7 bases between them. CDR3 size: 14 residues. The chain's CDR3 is CASSLNLMNTEAFF. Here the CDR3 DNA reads TGTGCCAGCAGTTTAAACCTGATGAACACTGAAGCTTTCTTT.

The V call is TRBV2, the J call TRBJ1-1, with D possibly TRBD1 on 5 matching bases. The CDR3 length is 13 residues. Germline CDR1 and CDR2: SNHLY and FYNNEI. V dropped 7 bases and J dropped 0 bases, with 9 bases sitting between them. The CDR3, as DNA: TGTGCCAGCAAAACAGGAATGAACACTGAAGCTTTCTTT. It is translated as CASKTGMNTEAFF.

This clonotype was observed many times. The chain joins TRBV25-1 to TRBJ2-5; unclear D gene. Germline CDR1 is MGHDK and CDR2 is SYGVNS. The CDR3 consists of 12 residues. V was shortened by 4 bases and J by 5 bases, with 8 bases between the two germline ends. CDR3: CASSVARETQYF. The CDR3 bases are TGTGCCAGCAGTGTGGCCCGGGAGACCCAGTACTTC.

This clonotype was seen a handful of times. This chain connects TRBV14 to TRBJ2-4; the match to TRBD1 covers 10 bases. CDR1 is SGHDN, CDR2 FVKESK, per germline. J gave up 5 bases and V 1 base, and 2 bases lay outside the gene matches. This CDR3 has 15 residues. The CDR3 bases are TGTGCCAGCAGCCAAGTGACAGGGGGCGAAAACATTCAGTACTTC. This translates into CASSQVTGGENIQYF. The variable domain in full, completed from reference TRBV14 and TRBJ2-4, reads EAGVTQFPSHSVIEKGQTVTLRCDPISGHDNLYWYRRVMGKEIKFLLHFVKESKQDESGMPNNRFLAERTGGTYSTLKVQPAELEDSGVYFCASSQVTGGENIQYFGAGTRLSVL.

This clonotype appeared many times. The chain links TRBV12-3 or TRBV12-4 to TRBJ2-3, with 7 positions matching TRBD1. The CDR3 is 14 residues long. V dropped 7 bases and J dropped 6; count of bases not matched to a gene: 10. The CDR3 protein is CASTPLTGSDTQYF. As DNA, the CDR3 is TGTGCCAGCACCCCCTTGACAGGGTCCGATACGCAGTATTTT.

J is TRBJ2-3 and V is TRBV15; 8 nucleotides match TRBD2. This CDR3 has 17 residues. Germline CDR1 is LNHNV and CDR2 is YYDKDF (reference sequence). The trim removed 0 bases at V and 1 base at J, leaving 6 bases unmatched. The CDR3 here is CATSRDGAGGRTDTQYF. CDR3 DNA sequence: TGTGCCACCAGCAGAGATGGGGCGGGGGGACGCACAGATACGCAGTATTTT.

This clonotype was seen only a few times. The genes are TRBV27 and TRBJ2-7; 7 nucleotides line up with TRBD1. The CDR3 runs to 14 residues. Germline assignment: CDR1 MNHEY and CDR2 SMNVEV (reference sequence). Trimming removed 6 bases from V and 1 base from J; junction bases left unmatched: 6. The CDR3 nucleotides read TGTGCCAGCAGCAGTACAGGGGCATCCTACGAGCAGTACTTC. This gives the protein CASSSTGASYEQYF.

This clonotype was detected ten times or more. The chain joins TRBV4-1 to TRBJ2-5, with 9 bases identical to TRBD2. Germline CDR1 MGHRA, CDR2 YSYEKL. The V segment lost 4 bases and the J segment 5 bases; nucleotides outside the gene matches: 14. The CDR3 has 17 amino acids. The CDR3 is CASSPSMVAGVRETQYF. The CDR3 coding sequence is TGCGCCAGCAGCCCAAGTATGGTAGCGGGAGTTCGTGAGACCCAGTACTTC.

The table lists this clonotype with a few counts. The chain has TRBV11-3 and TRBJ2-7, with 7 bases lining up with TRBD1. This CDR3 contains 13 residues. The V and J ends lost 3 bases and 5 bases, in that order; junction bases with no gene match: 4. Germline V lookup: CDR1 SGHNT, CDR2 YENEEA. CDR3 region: CASSFADRDEQYF. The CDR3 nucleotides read TGTGCCAGCAGCTTCGCCGACAGGGACGAGCAGTACTTC.

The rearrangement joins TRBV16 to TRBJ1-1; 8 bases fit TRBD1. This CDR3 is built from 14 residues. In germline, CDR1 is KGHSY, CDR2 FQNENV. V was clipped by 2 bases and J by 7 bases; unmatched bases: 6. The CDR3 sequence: CASSQLQGVDEAFF. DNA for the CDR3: TGTGCCAGCAGCCAACTACAGGGGGTGGATGAAGCTTTCTTT.